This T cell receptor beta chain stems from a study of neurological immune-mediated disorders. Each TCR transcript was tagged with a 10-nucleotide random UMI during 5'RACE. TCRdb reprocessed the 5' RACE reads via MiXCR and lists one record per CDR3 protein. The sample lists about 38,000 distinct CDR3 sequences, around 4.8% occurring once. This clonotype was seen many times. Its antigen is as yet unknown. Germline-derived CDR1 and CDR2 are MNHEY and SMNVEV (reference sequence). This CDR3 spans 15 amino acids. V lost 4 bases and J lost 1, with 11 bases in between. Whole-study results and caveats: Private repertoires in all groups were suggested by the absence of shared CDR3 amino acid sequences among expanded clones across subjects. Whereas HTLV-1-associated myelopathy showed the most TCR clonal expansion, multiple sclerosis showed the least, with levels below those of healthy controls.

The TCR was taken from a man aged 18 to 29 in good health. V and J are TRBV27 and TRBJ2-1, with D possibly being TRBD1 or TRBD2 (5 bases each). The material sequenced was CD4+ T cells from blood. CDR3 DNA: TGTGCCAGCAGTTCTCAGGGAGCGTCCTACAATGAGCAGTTCTTC. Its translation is CASSSQGASYNEQFF.